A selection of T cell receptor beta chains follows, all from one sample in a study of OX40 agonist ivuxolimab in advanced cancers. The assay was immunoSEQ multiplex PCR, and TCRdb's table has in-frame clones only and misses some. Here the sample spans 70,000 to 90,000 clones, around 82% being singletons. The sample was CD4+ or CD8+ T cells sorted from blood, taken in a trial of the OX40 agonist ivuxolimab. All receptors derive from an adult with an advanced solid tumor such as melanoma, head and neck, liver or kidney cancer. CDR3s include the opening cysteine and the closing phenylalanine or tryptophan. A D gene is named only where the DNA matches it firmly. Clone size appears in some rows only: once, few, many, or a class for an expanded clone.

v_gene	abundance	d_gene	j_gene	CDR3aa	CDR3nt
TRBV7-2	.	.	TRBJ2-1	CASSLGGTPSNEQFF	TGTGCCAGCAGCTTAGGTGGGACACCGTCGAATGAGCAGTTCTTC
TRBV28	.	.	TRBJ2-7	CASSSHRDTPYEQYF	TGTGCCAGCAGCTCCCACCGGGACACCCCCTACGAGCAGTACTTC
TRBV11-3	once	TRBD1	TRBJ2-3	CASSLGQGSTDTQYF	TGTGCCAGCAGCTTAGGACAGGGAAGCACAGATACGCAGTATTTT
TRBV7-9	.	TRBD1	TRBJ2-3	CASSRLRTGGFSTDTQYF	TGTGCCAGCAGCCGACTTCGGACAGGGGGCTTTAGCACAGATACGCAGTATTTT
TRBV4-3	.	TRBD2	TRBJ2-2	CASSPRAAGGPGELFF	TGCGCCAGCAGCCCCCGGGCAGCGGGAGGACCCGGGGAGCTGTTTTTT
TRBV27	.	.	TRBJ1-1	CASSLGGGVNTEAFF	TGTGCCAGCAGTTTGGGGGGCGGGGTGAACACTGAAGCTTTCTTT
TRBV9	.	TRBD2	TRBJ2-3	CASSVDSAGGTDTQYF	TGTGCCAGCAGCGTAGACTCAGCGGGAGGCACAGATACGCAGTATTTT
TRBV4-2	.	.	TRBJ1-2	CASSRDKTTNYGYTF	TGTGCCAGCAGCCGCGACAAGACAACTAACTATGGCTACACCTTC
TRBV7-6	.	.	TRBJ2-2	CASSFRDTGANTGELFF	TGTGCCAGCAGCTTCCGGGACACGGGCGCGAACACCGGGGAGCTGTTTTTT
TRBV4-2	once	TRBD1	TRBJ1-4	CASSQDWGQEEEKLFF	TGTGCCAGCAGCCAAGATTGGGGACAGGAGGAGGAAAAACTGTTTTTT
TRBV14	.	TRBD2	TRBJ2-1	CASSTTSGGGFSSYNEQFF	TGTGCCAGCAGTACGACTAGCGGGGGGGGATTTAGCTCCTACAATGAGCAGTTCTTC
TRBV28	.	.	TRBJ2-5	CASSPRQGIYQETQYF	TGTGCCAGCAGTCCCCGCCAGGGCATATACCAAGAGACCCAGTACTTC
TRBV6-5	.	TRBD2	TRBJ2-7	CASRRLAGGYEQYF	TGTGCCAGCAGGAGACTAGCGGGAGGCTACGAGCAGTACTTC
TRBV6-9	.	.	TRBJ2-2	CASSYWRPLETDHTGELFF	TGTGCCAGCAGTTATTGGCGCCCCCTGGAGACCGATCACACCGGGGAGCTGTTTTTT
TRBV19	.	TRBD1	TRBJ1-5	CASMKFWAGTGPDNQPQHF	TGTGCCAGTATGAAATTTTGGGCGGGGACAGGGCCCGACAATCAGCCCCAGCATTTT
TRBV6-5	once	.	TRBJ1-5	CASSYSGGSNQPQHF	TGTGCCAGCAGTTACTCAGGGGGTAGCAATCAGCCCCAGCATTTT
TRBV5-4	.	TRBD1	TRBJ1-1	CASSHRDSDYEAFF	TGTGCCAGCAGCCACCGGGACAGTGACTATGAAGCTTTCTTT
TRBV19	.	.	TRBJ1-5	CASSIGVRSNQPQHF	TGTGCCAGTAGTATTGGCGTCCGTAGCAATCAGCCCCAGCATTTT
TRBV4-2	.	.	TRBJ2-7	CASSPLEQGPEQYF	TGTGCCAGCAGCCCCTTAGAACAGGGTCCCGAGCAGTACTTC
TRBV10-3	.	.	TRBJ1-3	CAISDPGQGNTIYF	TGTGCCATCAGTGACCCGGGACAAGGAAACACCATATATTTT
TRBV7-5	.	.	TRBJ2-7	CARSYSGKAHEQYF	TGTGCCAGAAGTTATAGCGGGAAGGCCCACGAGCAGTACTTC
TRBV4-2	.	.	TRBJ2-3	CASSQSPAADTQYF	TGTGCCAGCAGCCAAAGTCCAGCGGCGGATACGCAGTATTTT